This passage covers 8 T cell receptor beta chains from one sample sequenced in a study of T cells in Graves' hyperthyroidism and ophthalmopathy. Amplification of TCR beta CDR3 regions was performed using RNA transcripts as template. HTBI primers drove first-round RT-PCR of the TCR CDR3. TCRdb re-analysed the multiplex PCR reads in MiXCR, keeping a single row per CDR3 protein. The table lists about 560,000 distinct CDR3 sequences, around 42% of them singletons. The sequencing sample was made of peripheral blood or thyroid tissue (not recorded which). All receptors come from a woman younger than 35 with Graves' hyperthyroidism.

This clonotype showed up many times. The V gene is TRBV15, the J gene TRBJ1-5, with D unresolved. Trimming stripped 2 bases from V and 5 bases from J, with 10 bases between. The CDR3 consists of 14 residues. The V gene's germline CDR1 is LNHNV and CDR2 YYDKDF (reference sequence). The CDR3 reads CATSRRPDHQPQHF. CDR3 DNA sequence: TGTGCCACCAGCAGAAGGCCAGACCATCAGCCCCAGCATTTT.

The V gene is TRBV20-1, the J gene TRBJ2-7; the match to TRBD2 covers 10 bases. Looked up from germline, CDR1 is DFQATT and CDR2 is SNEGSKA (reference sequence). The CDR3 extends over 13 amino acids. V shed 6 bases, J shed 4 bases, and the junction held 6 bases outside the gene matches. CDR3 in amino acids: CSATGTSVYEQYF. In nucleotides, the CDR3 is TGCAGTGCGACCGGGACTAGCGTATACGAGCAGTACTTC.

A word on this clonotype: One junction end does not reproduce the germline sequence, and a read error may be involved. V is TRBV4-1 and J is TRBJ2-5; D remains unclear. The CDR3 covers 13 residues. Per germline, CDR1 MGHRA and CDR2 YSYEKL. CDR3 loop: CTSSLRFQETQYF. CDR3 nucleotides: TGCACCAGCAGCCTCCGATTCCAAGAGACCCAGTACTTC.

The chain employs TRBV7-9 and TRBJ1-4; the match to TRBD1 covers 7 bases. The germline gives CDR1 SEHNR, CDR2 FQNEAQ (reference sequence). The CDR3 covers 14 residues. Germline trimming cut 5 bases from V and 6 bases from J; bases unmatched to any gene: 6. The CDR3 spells CASSQAGTDEKLFF. The CDR3 bases are TGTGCCAGCAGCCAGGCCGGGACAGATGAAAAACTGTTTTTT. The variable domain in full, with the rest retrieved from reference TRBV7-9 and TRBJ1-4, is DTGVSQNPRHKITKRGQNVTFRCDPISEHNRLYWYRQTLGQGPEFLTYFQNEAQLEKSRLLSDRFSAERPKGSFSTLEIQRTEQGDSAMYLCASSQAGTDEKLFFGSGTQLSVL.

The rearrangement joins TRBV11-1 to TRBJ1-3; a weak D match, TRBD1 (5 bases). This CDR3 comprises 16 residues. Germline V CDR1 and CDR2: SGHAT, FQDESV (reference sequence). The V gene lost 5 bases and the J gene lost 2 bases, with 16 bases spanning the gap. The CDR3 bases are TGTGCCAGCAGCAACCTACAAGGGACCACTGGAAACACCATATATTTT. Protein: CASSNLQGTTGNTIYF.

This clonotype appeared many times. The chain links TRBV7-8 to TRBJ2-5; TRBD2 is a possible D gene (6 bases). The ends were cut back, 3 bases at V and 2 bases at J, with 10 bases in the middle. CDR1 and CDR2 (germline): SGHVS, FQNEAQ. The CDR3 sequence is 14 residues long. CDR3 sequence (DNA): TGTGCCAGCAGCTTGGAGGGCCGACAAGAGACCCAGTACTTC. Protein: CASSLEGRQETQYF.

The chain combines TRBV5-1 with TRBJ1-1, with D perhaps matching TRBD1 (6 bases). V was shortened by 7 bases and J by 4 bases, with 11 bases between the two germline ends. The CDR3 spans 12 residues. Germline V CDR1 and CDR2: SGHRS, YFSETQ. CDR3 amino acids: CASLGRGTEAFF. The CDR3 DNA reads as TGCGCCAGCCTAGGCAGGGGCACTGAAGCTTTCTTT.

A remark on this clonotype: Relative to the germline gene, one junction end is altered; a read error may explain this. CDR3 nucleotides: TGCGGCGTTGGACACATCAATCAGCCCCAGCATTTT. It specifies CGVGHINQPQHF. V gene TRBV24-1 combines with J gene TRBJ1-5; tentative D call: TRBD1 (5 bases). Germline values: CDR1 KGHDR, CDR2 SFDVKD. CDR3 length: 12 amino acids.